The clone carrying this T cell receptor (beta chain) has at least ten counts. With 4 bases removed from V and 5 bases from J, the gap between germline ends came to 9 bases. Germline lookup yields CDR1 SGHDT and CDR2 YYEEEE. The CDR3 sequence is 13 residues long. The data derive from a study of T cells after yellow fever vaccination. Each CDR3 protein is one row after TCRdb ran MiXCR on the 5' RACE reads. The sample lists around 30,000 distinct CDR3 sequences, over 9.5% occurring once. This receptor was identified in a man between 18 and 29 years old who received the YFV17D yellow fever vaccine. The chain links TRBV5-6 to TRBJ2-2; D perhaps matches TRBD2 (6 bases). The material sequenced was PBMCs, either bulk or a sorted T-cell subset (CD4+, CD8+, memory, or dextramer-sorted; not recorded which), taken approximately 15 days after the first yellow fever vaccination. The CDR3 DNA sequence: TGTGCCAGCAGCCTCGGGGGAACCGGGGAGCTGTTTTTT. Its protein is CASSLGGTGELFF.